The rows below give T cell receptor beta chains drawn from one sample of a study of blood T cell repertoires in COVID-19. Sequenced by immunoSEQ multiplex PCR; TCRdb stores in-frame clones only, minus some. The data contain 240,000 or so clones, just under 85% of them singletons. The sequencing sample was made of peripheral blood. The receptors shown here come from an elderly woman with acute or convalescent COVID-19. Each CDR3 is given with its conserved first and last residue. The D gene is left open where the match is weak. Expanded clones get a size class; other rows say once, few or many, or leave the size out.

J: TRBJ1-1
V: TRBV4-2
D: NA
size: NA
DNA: TGTGCCAGCAGCCAAGCGGACAAGGGGAACACTGAAGCTTTCTTT
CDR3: CASSQADKGNTEAFF

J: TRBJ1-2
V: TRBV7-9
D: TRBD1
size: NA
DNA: TGTGCCAGCAGCTTAGGCCGGACAGGGGATGGCTACACCTTC
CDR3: CASSLGRTGDGYTF

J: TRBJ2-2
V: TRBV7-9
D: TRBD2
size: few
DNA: TGTGCCAGCCGTACGGGGGGCACCGGGGAGCTGTTTTTT
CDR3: CASRTGGTGELFF

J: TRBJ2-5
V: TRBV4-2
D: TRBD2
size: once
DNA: TGTGCCAGCAGCCAAAAACCGGGACTAGCGGAAGAGACCCAGTACTTC
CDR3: CASSQKPGLAEETQYF

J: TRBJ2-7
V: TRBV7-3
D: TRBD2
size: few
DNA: TGTGCCAGCAGCTTACAAGCGGGGGCCTACTACGAGCAGTACTTC
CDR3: CASSLQAGAYYEQYF

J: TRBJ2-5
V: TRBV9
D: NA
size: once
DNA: TGTGCCAGCAGCGTGACACCCACGACGCAAGAGACCCAGTACTTC
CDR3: CASSVTPTTQETQYF

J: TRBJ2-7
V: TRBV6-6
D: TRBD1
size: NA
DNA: TGTGCCAGCAGTTTCGGACAGGCGACCACCTACGAGCAGTACTTC
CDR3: CASSFGQATTYEQYF

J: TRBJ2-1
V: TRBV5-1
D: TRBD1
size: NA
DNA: TGCGCCAGCAGCGACAGGGGTGGGGGTGAGCAGTTCTTC
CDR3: CASSDRGGGEQFF

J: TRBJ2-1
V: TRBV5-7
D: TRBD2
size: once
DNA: TGTGCCAGCAGCATTGCCACTGGAGCGGGAGGGAACAATGAGCAGTTCTTC
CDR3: CASSIATGAGGNNEQFF

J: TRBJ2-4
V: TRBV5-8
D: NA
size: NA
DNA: TGTGCCAGCAGCTGGGCCAGGGGAGCCAAAAACATTCAGTACTTC
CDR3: CASSWARGAKNIQYF

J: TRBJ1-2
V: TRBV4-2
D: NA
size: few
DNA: TGTGCCAGCAGCCAAGATCCGCGGGGACCCTATGGCTACACCTTC
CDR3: CASSQDPRGPYGYTF

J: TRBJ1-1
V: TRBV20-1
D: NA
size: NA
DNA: TGCAGTGCCCCCTTCGGGACTGAAGCTTTCTTT
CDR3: CSAPFGTEAFF

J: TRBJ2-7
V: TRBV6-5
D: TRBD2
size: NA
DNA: TGTGCCAGCAAACTGACTAGCGGATCCTACGAGCAGTACTTC
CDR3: CASKLTSGSYEQYF

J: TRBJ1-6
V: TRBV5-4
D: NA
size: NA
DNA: TGTGCCAGCAGCTTGGCCGGGGGGGGCGCATTTTCACCCCTCCACTTT
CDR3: CASSLAGGGAFSPLHF

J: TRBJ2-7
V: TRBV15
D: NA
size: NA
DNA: TGTGCCACCAGCAGAGACAGGGCCTACTACGAGCAGTACTTC
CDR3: CATSRDRAYYEQYF

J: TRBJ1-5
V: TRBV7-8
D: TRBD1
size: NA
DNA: TGTGCCAGCAGCTTGACAGGGGGAGGGTTCAATCAGCCCCAGCATTTT
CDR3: CASSLTGGGFNQPQHF

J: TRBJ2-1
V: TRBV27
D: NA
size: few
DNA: TGTGCCAGCTCTCAGGGGTTGGGGGTAGGTAGGTTCTTC
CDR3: CASSQGLGVGRFF

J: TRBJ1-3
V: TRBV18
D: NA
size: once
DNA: TGTGCCAGCTCGCTCGGGACATCCGGAAACACCATATATTTT
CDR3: CASSLGTSGNTIYF

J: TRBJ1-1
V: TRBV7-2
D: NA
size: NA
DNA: TGTGCCAGCTGTAGTTCTGGGAACACTGAAGCTTTCTTT
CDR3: CASCSSGNTEAFF

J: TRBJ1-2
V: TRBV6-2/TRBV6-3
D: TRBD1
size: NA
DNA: TGTGCCAGCAGTACGGACAGGGGCATCTATGGCTACACCTTC
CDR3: CASSTDRGIYGYTF

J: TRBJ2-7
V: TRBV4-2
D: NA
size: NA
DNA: TGTGCCAGCAGCCAACTTGCGTCACCGAGCTCCTACGAGCAGTACTTC
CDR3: CASSQLASPSSYEQYF

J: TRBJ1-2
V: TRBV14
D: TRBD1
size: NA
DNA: TGTGCCAGCAGCCAACTCTCCTCCGTACAGGGGTTAGGCGGCTACACCTTC
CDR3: CASSQLSSVQGLGGYTF

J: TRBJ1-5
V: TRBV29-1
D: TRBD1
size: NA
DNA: TGCAGCGTTTACTGGGGACAGAATCAGCCCCAGCATTTT
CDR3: CSVYWGQNQPQHF

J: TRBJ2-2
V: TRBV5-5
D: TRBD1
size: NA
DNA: TGTGCCAGCAGCCCGGGGACAGGGAACACCGGGGAGCTGTTTTTT
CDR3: CASSPGTGNTGELFF

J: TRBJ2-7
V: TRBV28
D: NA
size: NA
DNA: TGTGCCAGCACCTATGGAGGCCAAACACACGAGCAGTACTTC
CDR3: CASTYGGQTHEQYF

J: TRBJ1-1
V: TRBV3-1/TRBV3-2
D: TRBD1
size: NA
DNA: TGTGCCAGCAGCCGGGGACAGATGAACACTGAAGCTTTCTTT
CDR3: CASSRGQMNTEAFF

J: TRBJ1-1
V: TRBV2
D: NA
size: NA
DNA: TGTGCCAGCAGTACGCGGACTGAAGCTTTCTTT
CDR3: CASSTRTEAFF

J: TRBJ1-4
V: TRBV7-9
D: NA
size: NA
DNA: TGTGCCAGCAGCTTATGGCAGAAGGAAAAACTGTTTTTT
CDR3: CASSLWQKEKLFF

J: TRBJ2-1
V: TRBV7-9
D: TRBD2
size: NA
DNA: TGTGCCAGCAGCCCACGCCTAACTAGCGGGAGAACCAATGAGCAGTTCTTC
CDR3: CASSPRLTSGRTNEQFF

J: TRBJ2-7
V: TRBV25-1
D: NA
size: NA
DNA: TGTGCCAGCAGTGGGCCGGGGATCTACGAGCAGTACTTC
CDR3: CASSGPGIYEQYF

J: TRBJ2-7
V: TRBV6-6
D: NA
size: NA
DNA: TGTGCCAGCAGTTCCATGACAGAGACCTACGAGCAGTACTTC
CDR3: CASSSMTETYEQYF

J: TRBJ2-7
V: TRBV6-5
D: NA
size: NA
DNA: TGTGCCAGCAGTTACTCGGGCAGCTCCTACGAGCAGTACTTC
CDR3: CASSYSGSSYEQYF

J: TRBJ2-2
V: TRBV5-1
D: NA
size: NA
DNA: TGCGCCAGCAGCTTGCACGGGGAGCTGTTTTTT
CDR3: CASSLHGELFF

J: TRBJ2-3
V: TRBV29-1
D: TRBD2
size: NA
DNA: TGCAGCGTTGGTGGCGGGAGGGAGGCAGATACGCAGTATTTT
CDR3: CSVGGGREADTQYF

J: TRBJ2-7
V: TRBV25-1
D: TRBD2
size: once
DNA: TGTGCCAGCAGTGATTATCAGAGCGGGAGGGCCTTTTACGAGCAGTACTTC
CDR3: CASSDYQSGRAFYEQYF